This T cell receptor (beta chain) derives from a study of tumor and adjacent non-tumor tissue in lung cancer. About the research overall: The cohort had about twelve adenocarcinoma, a couple of squamous cell and 1 small cell patients. Each sample yielded 3.9 million or so productive TCRbeta reads on average.

The template was RNA from unsorted bulk tissue. Three rounds of nested PCR, following a modified ARM-PCR protocol, produced the TCRbeta library. TCRdb re-called the multiplex PCR reads through MiXCR, storing one row per CDR3 protein. The sample yields under 100,000 distinct CDR3 sequences, about three fifths seen once. Study-level results: Significantly higher TCR diversity was found in tumor than normal lung. Higher tumor TCR diversity was associated with shorter survival.

This clonotype was seen many times. Its antigen remains unknown. CDR1 and CDR2 (germline): SGHNT, YYREEE (reference sequence). This CDR3 has 15 residues. V was clipped by 1 base and J by 3 bases, with 10 bases between them. This sequence joins TRBV5-4 and TRBJ2-2; D call uncertain. Sequencing was carried out using lung tumor tissue. This clonotype was obtained from a man aged 65 to 85 with non-small cell lung cancer. CDR3 sequence: CASSLRRSHTGELFF. The DNA for the CDR3 is TGTGCCAGCAGCTTGAGGCGGTCTCACACCGGGGAGCTGTTTTTT.